These 10 T cell receptor beta chains were all obtained from the same sample, sequenced in a study of regulatory T cells in long-lasting Graves disease. The sample's time point: persistent/refractory GD, antithyroid drugs over 5 years with positive TRAb. Researchers made the TCR library from RNA that was extracted from PBMCs. Building the TCR beta libraries relied on iRepertoire HTBI primers, and CDR3 regions underwent Arm-PCR. TCRdb called the multiplex PCR reads again in MiXCR, with one record for every CDR3 protein. The sample has over 450,000 distinct CDR3 sequences, 20% to 25% seen once. The starting material was peripheral blood mononuclear cells (PBMCs), obtained when the disease was refractory, from a patient treated with antithyroid drugs. The receptors stem from a female donor with Graves disease.

About this clonotype itself: A single base separates this from a much larger clone, so it may be a read error. The rearrangement joins TRBV29-1 to TRBJ1-2; maybe TRBD1 (5 bases). Trimming pared 6 bases from V and 9 bases from J, leaving 23 bases between. This CDR3 is built from 14 residues. Germline lookup yields CDR1 SQVTM and CDR2 ANQGSEA. CDR3 amino acids: CSVRGRGREYSYTF. CDR3 in DNA: TGCAGCGTCCGCGGGAGGGGCAGAGAGTATAGCTACACCTTC. Looking up the rest from reference TRBV29-1 and TRBJ1-2 gives the full variable domain: SAVISQKPSRDICQRGTSLTIQCQVDSQVTMMFWYRQQPGQSLTLIATANQGSEATYESGFVIDKFPISRPNLTFSTLTVSNMSPEDSSIYLCSVRGRGREYSYTFGSGTRLTVV.

This clonotype was recorded many times. The chain uses TRBV6-1 and TRBJ1-2; D is perhaps TRBD1 (6 bases). The CDR3 contains 13 residues. V lost 7 bases to trimming and J lost 4 bases, with 13 bases between them. Germline CDR1 reads MNHNS; CDR2 reads SASEGT. The CDR3 loop is CASTDGTLYGYTF. The DNA for the CDR3 is TGTGCCAGCACCGACGGGACACTCTATGGCTACACCTTC.

This rearrangement joins TRBV20-1 to TRBJ1-5, with D possibly being TRBD1 (6 bases). CDR3 size: 15 residues. Trimming stripped 5 bases from V and 7 bases from J, with 21 bases between. CDR1 is DFQATT, CDR2 SNEGSKA, per germline (reference sequence). The CDR3 DNA is TGCAGTGCTGCCTCTAAATGGGCGGGACACCAGCCCCAGCATTTT. Its protein is CSAASKWAGHQPQHF.

The V gene is TRBV12-3 or TRBV12-4, the J gene TRBJ2-7; D is perhaps TRBD1 (6 bases). The CDR3 contains 15 residues. V lost 8 bases and J 2 bases, leaving 19 bases between the germline ends. CDR3 amino acids: CASSPFRRDTYEQYF. CDR3 in DNA: TGTGCCAGCTCACCATTCCGCAGGGACACCTACGAGCAGTACTTC.

This clonotype has more than one count but fewer than ten. The rearrangement uses TRBV3-1 and TRBJ2-1, with 7 bases identical to TRBD1. Germline trimming cut 4 bases from V and 7 bases from J; bases unmatched to any gene: 7. Germline V lookup: CDR1 LGHDT, CDR2 YNNKEL (reference sequence). The CDR3 has 14 amino acids. The CDR3 DNA is TGTGCCAGCAGCCGAACGACAGGGACGAATGAGCAGTTCTTC. Encoded protein: CASSRTTGTNEQFF.

A remark on this clonotype: With a much larger clone just one base away, this may be a read error. The chain couples TRBV28 to TRBJ2-2, with D tentatively TRBD1 (5 bases). V lost 5 bases and J 6 bases, leaving 13 bases between the germline ends. The CDR3 contains 14 residues. In germline, CDR1 is MDHEN, CDR2 SYDVKM. The CDR3 region has the DNA TGTGCCAGCAGTGATCCCATCAGGGCCGGGGAGCTGTTTTTT. Its translation is CASSDPIRAGELFF. Full variable domain (missing parts from reference TRBV28 and TRBJ2-2): DVKVTQSSRYLVKRTGEKVFLECVQDMDHENMFWYRQDPGLGLRLIYFSYDVKMKEKGDIPEGYSVSREKKERFSLILESASTNQTSMYLCASSDPIRAGELFFGEGSRLTVL.

The chain links TRBV12-3 or TRBV12-4 to TRBJ1-4; no clear D gene. The CDR3 contains 13 residues. Trimming took 4 bases from V and 0 from J, leaving 3 bases between them. CDR3: CASSSTTNEKLFF. CDR3 nucleotide sequence: TGTGCCAGCAGTTCCACAACTAATGAAAAACTGTTTTTT.

The genes are TRBV27 and TRBJ2-1, with 7 positions matching TRBD1. V trimming: 4 bases; J trimming: 8 bases; junction bases outside the gene matches: 17. The V gene's germline CDR1 is MNHEY and CDR2 SMNVEV (reference sequence). The CDR3 has 17 residues. The CDR3 sequence: CASSSPSNRGDRDEQFF. The CDR3, as DNA: TGTGCCAGCAGTTCCCCCTCAAACAGGGGTGATAGGGATGAGCAGTTCTTC.

Notes on this clonotype: Likely a read error: the CDR3 ends without its conserved phenylalanine or tryptophan. The chain carries TRBV28 and TRBJ1-1; D gene ambiguous. The CDR3 consists of 12 residues. The germline gives CDR1 MDHEN, CDR2 SYDVKM. Between the trimmed V and J ends, which lost 2 bases and 2 bases, there was a span of 3 bases. The CDR3 bases are TGTGCCAGCAGTTTAGACAACACTGAAGCTTTCTCT. Translating it yields CASSLDNTEAFS.

The CDR3 sequence: CSVGGKRNEQFF. The CDR3 DNA reads TGCAGCGTTGGGGGAAAACGCAATGAGCAGTTCTTC. V is TRBV29-1 and J is TRBJ2-1; D is undetermined. V was shortened by 4 bases and J by 6 bases, with 10 bases between the two germline ends. Per the germline V gene, CDR1 is SQVTM and CDR2 is ANQGSEA. The CDR3 extends over 12 amino acids.